The next 8 T cell receptor beta chains were all read from a single sample in a study of T cells in Graves' hyperthyroidism and ophthalmopathy. The source material, RNA transcripts, was used to amplify TCR beta CDR3 regions. Using the HTBI primer set, a first-round RT-PCR was run on the TCR CDR3. TCRdb redid the calling of the multiplex PCR reads with MiXCR, one entry per CDR3 protein. Found here are around 690,000 distinct CDR3 sequences, 17% of them singletons; the top ten hold 15%. Sequencing input: blood. The receptor source for this set is a man in his fifties or sixties with Graves' hyperthyroidism.

This clonotype was found a few times. In nucleotides, the CDR3 is TGTGCCAGTAGTACAGGGGTGAGTGAAAACGAGCAGTACTTC. Protein sequence: CASSTGVSENEQYF. The chain uses TRBV19 and TRBJ2-7, with D possibly TRBD1 on 6 matching bases. V was shortened by 4 bases and J by 5 bases, with 15 bases between the two germline ends. The CDR3 consists of 14 residues. Germline lookup yields CDR1 LNHDA and CDR2 SQIVND (reference sequence).

This clonotype was recorded at least ten times. The chain is built from TRBV20-1 and TRBJ2-5; 9 bases are shared with TRBD2. J was trimmed by 4 bases and V by 5 bases; bases with no gene match: 5. The CDR3 is made up of 13 amino acids. CDR1 and CDR2 (germline): DFQATT, SNEGSKA (reference sequence). CDR3 protein: CSAPLAGVETQYF. CDR3 in DNA: TGCAGTGCTCCTTTAGCGGGAGTAGAGACCCAGTACTTC.

The sample holds many counts of this clonotype. The rearrangement uses TRBV12-3 or TRBV12-4 and TRBJ1-1; TRBD1 might be the D (5 bases). Trimming stripped 4 bases from V and 0 bases from J, with 12 bases between. This CDR3 is 15 amino acids long. CDR3 DNA sequence: TGTGCCAGCAGTTACCCGTCGACAGTGAACACTGAAGCTTTCTTT. This translates into CASSYPSTVNTEAFF.

The rearrangement links TRBV13 to TRBJ2-1; 8 nucleotides agree with TRBD2. Unmatched junction bases numbered 11, after V lost 1 base and J lost 0 bases. Germline lookup yields CDR1 PRHDT and CDR2 FYEKMQ (reference sequence). CDR3 length equals 19 residues. The CDR3 here is CASSLVDRFSGVSYNEQFF. The CDR3 DNA reads TGTGCCAGCAGCTTAGTTGACAGATTTAGCGGGGTCTCCTACAATGAGCAGTTCTTC.

The chain is built from TRBV24-1 and TRBJ2-1; 9 nucleotides match TRBD1. Germline V gene sequence: CDR1 KGHDR, CDR2 SFDVKD. This CDR3 comprises 16 residues. The trim removed 3 bases at V and 1 base at J, leaving 3 bases unmatched. CDR3 residues: CATSDPGQGSYNEQFF. CDR3 nucleotides: TGTGCCACCAGTGATCCAGGACAGGGGTCCTACAATGAGCAGTTCTTC.

The table lists this clonotype with many counts. V gene TRBV6-1 combines with J gene TRBJ1-6; D might be TRBD1 (5 bases). CDR1 and CDR2 from the germline V gene are MNHNS and SASEGT. V was clipped by 4 bases and J by 12 bases, with 25 bases between them. The CDR3 length is 17 residues. Here the CDR3 DNA reads TGTGCCAGCAGTGGGGTGGTTCCCGGGACGGCGAAAGGACCCCTCCACTTT. This encodes CASSGVVPGTAKGPLHF.

This clonotype was seen only a few times. V usage is TRBV29-1 and J usage is TRBJ2-1; 9 bases line up with TRBD2. Germline lookup yields CDR1 SQVTM and CDR2 ANQGSEA. This CDR3 contains 13 residues. The junction had 6 bases not matched to a gene; V was cut back by 6 bases and J by 6 bases. The chain's CDR3 is CSVASSGSNEQFF. Written as DNA, the CDR3 is TGCAGCGTGGCCAGTAGCGGGAGCAATGAGCAGTTCTTC.

This chain links TRBV6-1 with TRBJ2-1; D remains ambiguous. The CDR3 totals 15 residues. Germline V gene sequence: CDR1 MNHNS, CDR2 SASEGT. The V gene lost 6 bases and the J gene lost 8 bases, with 20 bases spanning the gap. The CDR3 sequence is CASSPRHVHGDEQFF. For the CDR3, the DNA is TGTGCCAGCAGCCCGAGACACGTTCATGGCGATGAGCAGTTCTTC.